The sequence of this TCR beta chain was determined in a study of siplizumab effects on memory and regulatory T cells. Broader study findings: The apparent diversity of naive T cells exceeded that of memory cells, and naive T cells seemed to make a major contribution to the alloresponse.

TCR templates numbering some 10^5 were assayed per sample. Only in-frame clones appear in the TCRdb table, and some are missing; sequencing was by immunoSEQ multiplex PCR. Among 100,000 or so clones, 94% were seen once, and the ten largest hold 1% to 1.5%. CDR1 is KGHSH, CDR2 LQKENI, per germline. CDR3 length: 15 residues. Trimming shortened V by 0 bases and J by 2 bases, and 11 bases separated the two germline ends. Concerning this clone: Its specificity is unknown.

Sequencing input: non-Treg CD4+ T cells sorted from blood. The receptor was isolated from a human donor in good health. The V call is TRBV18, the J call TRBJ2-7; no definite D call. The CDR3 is CASSPPAGPTYEQYF. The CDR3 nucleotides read TGTGCCAGCTCACCACCGGCAGGACCTACCTACGAGCAGTACTTC.